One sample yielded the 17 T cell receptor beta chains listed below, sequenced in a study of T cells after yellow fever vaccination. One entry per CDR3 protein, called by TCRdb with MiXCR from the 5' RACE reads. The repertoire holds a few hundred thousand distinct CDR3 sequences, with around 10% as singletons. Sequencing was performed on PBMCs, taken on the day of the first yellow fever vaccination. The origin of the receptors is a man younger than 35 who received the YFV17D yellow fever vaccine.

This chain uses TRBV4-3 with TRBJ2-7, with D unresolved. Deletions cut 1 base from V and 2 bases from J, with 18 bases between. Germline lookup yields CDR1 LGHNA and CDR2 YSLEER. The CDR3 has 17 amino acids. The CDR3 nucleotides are TGCGCCAGCAGCCAAGTTTTTTTTTCCGAACAGACCTACGAGCAGTACTTC. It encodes CASSQVFFSEQTYEQYF.

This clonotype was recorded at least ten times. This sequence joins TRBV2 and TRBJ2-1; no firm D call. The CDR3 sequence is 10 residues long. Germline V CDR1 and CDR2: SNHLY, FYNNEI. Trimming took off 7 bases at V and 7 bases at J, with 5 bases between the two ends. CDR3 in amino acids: CASTVNEQFF. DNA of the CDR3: TGTGCCAGCACTGTTAATGAGCAGTTCTTC.

This chain's CDR3 is CASSQSRGRSQPQHF. CDR3 coding DNA: TGTGCCAGCAGCCAATCGCGGGGGCGAAGTCAGCCCCAGCATTTT. This chain joins TRBV16 and TRBJ1-5, with D possibly TRBD1 on 6 matching bases. The CDR3 covers 15 residues. The V and J ends lost 0 bases and 6 bases respectively, with 12 bases between them. CDR1 and CDR2 (germline): KGHSY, FQNENV.

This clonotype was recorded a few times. CDR3: CASSSPGLAGGTYNEQFF. DNA for the CDR3: TGTGCCAGCAGCTCCCCGGGACTAGCGGGGGGGACTTACAATGAGCAGTTCTTC. This chain connects TRBV11-1 to TRBJ2-1; 16 bases agree with TRBD2. Losses at the gene ends were 4 bases for V and 4 bases for J; bases not matched to a gene: 7. The germline gives CDR1 SGHAT, CDR2 FQDESV (reference sequence). The CDR3 is made up of 18 amino acids.

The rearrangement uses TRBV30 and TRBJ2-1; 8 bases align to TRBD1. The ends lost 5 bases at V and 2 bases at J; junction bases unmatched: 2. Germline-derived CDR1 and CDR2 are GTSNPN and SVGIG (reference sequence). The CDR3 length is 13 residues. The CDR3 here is CAWDRGTYNEQFF. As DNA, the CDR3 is TGTGCCTGGGACAGGGGAACCTACAATGAGCAGTTCTTC.

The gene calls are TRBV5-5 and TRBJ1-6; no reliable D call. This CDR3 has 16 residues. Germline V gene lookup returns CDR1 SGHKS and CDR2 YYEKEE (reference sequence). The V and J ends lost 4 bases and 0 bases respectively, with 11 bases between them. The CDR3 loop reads CASSRGPSSYNSPLHF. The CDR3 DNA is TGTGCCAGCAGCCGGGGTCCTAGCTCCTATAATTCACCCCTCCACTTT.

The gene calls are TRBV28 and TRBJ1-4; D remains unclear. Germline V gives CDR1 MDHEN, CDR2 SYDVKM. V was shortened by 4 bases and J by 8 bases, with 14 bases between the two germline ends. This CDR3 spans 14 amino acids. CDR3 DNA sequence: TGTGCCAGCAGTTCCGTGGGGATGGGAGAAAAACTGTTTTTT. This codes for CASSSVGMGEKLFF.

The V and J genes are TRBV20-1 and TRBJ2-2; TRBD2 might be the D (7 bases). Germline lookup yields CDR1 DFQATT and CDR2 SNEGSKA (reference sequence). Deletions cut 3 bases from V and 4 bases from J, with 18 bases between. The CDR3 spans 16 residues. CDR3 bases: TGCAGTGCTAGCTACCTAGGGGGGGATGGCACCGGGGAGCTGTTTTTT. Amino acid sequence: CSASYLGGDGTGELFF.

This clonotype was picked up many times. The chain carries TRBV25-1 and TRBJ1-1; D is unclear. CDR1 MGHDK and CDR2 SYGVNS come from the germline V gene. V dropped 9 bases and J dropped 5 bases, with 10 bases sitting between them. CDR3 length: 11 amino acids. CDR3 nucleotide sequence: TGTGCCAGTAAAAGAGGGACTGAAGCTTTCTTT. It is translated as CASKRGTEAFF.

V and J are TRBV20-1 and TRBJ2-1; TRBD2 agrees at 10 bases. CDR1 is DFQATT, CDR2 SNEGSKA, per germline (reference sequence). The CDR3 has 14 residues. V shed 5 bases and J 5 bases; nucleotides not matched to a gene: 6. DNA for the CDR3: TGCAGTGCTCCTAGCGGGGGCCTACACAATGAGCAGTTCTTC. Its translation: CSAPSGGLHNEQFF.

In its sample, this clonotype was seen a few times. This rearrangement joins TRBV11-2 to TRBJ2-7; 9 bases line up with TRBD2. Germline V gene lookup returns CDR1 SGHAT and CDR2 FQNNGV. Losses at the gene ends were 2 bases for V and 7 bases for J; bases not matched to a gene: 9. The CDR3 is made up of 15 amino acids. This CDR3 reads CASSLYSGGPLEQYF. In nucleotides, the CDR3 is TGTGCCAGCAGCTTATACAGCGGGGGGCCCCTGGAGCAGTACTTC.

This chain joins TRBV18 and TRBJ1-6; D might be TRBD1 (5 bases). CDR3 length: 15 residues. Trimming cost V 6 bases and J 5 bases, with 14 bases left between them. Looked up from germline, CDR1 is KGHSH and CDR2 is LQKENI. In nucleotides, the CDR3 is TGTGCCAGCTCGAAAAGCGGGGCAGATAATTCACCCCTCCACTTT. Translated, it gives CASSKSGADNSPLHF.

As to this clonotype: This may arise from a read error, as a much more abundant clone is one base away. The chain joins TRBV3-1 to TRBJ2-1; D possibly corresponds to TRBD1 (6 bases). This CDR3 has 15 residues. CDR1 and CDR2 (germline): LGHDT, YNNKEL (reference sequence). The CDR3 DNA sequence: TGTGCCTGCAGCCCCCAGGGGCTTCGCGCCAATGAGCAGTTCTTC. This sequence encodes CACSPQGLRANEQFF.

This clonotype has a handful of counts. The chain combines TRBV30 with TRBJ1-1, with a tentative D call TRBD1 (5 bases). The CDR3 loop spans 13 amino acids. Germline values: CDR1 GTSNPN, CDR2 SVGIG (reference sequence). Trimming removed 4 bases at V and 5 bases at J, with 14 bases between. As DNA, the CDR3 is TGTGCCTGGACGGGGACCTGGGCTACTGAAGCTTTCTTT. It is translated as CAWTGTWATEAFF.

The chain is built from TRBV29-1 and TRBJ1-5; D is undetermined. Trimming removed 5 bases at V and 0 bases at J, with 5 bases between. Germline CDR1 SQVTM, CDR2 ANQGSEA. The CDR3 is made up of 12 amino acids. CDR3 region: CSVRNSNQPQHF. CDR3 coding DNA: TGCAGCGTTCGGAATAGCAATCAGCCCCAGCATTTT.

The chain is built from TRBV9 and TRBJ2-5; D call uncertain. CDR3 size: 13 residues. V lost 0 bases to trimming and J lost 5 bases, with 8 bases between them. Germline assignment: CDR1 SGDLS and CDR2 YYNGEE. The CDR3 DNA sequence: TGTGCCAGCAGCGTAGGTACCTGGGAGACCCAGTACTTC. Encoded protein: CASSVGTWETQYF.

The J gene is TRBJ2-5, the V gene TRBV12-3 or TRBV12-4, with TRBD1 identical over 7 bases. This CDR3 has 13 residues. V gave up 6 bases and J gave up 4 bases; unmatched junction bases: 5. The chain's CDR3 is CASRRTGGETQYF. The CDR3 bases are TGTGCCAGCAGAAGGACAGGTGGAGAGACCCAGTACTTC.